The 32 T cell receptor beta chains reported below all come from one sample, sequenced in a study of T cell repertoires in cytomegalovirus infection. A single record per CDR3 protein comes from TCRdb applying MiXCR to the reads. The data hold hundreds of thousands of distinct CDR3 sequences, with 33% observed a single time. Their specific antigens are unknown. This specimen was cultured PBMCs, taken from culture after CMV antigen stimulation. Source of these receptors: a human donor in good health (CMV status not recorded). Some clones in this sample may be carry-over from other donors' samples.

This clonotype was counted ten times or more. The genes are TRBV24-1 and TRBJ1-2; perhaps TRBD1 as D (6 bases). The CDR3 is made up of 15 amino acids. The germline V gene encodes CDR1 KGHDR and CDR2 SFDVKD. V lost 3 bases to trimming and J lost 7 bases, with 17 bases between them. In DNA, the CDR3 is TGTGCCACCAGTGATCCGACAGGCCCGGCTTCTGGCTACACCTTC. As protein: CATSDPTGPASGYTF.

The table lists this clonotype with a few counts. The CDR3 is CASSLANEQYF. In DNA, the CDR3 is TGTGCCAGCAGCTTAGCAAACGAGCAGTACTTC. V gene TRBV7-2 combines with J gene TRBJ2-7, with D unresolved. The CDR3 extends over 11 amino acids. CDR1 SGHTA and CDR2 FQGNSA come from the germline V gene. V lost 0 bases and J lost 5, with 2 bases in between.

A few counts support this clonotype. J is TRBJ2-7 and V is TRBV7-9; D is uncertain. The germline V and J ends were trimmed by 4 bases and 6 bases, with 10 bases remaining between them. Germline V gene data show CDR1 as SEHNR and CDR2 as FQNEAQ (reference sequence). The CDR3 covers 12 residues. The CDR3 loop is CASSSAKGEQYF. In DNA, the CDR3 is TGTGCCAGCAGCTCCGCCAAGGGCGAGCAGTACTTC.

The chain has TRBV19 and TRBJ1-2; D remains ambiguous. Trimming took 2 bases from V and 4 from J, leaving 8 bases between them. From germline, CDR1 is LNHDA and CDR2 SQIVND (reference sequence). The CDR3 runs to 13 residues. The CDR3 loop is CASSIQVSYGYTF. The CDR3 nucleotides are TGTGCCAGTAGTATACAGGTCTCCTATGGCTACACCTTC.

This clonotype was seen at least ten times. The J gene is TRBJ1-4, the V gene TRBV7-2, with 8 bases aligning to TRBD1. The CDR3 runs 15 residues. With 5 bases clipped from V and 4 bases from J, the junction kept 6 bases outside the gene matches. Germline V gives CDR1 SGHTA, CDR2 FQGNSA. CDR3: CASSPQTGDNEKLFF. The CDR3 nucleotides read TGTGCCAGCAGCCCCCAGACAGGGGATAATGAAAAACTGTTTTTT. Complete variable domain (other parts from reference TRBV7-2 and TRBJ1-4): GAGVSQSPSNKVTEKGKDVELRCDPISGHTALYWYRQSLGQGLEFLIYFQGNSAPDKSGLPSDRFSAERTGGSVSTLTIQRTQQEDSAVYLCASSPQTGDNEKLFFGSGTQLSVL.

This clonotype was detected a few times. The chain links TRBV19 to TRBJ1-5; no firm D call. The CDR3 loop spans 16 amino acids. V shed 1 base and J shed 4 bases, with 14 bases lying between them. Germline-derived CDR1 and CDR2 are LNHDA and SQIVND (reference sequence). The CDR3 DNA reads TGTGCCAGTAGTATAGGACTCTCGCGAGGGAATCAGCCCCAGCATTTT. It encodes CASSIGLSRGNQPQHF.

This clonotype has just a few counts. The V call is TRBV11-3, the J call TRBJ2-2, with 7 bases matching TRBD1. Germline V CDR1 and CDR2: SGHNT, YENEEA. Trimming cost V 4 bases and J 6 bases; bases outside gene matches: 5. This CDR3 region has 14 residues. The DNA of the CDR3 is TGTGCCAGCAGCTCGACAGGGATCGCCGGGGAGCTGTTTTTT. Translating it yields CASSSTGIAGELFF.

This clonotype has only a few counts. The CDR3 reads CASTKQTSRDTQYF. CDR3 sequence (DNA): TGTGCCAGCACAAAACAGACTAGTCGAGATACGCAGTATTTT. The V and J genes are TRBV27 and TRBJ2-3; D may be TRBD2 (6 bases). Trimming removed 7 bases from V and 5 bases from J, with 16 bases in between. The CDR3 contains 14 residues. Germline loops: CDR1 MNHEY, CDR2 SMNVEV (reference sequence).

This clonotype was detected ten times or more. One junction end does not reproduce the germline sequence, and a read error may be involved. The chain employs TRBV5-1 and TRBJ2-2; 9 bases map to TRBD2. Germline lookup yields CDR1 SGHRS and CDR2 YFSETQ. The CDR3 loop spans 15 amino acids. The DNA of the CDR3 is TGTGCCAGCAGCTTACGTCTAGCGGGAACCGGGGAGCTGTTTTTT. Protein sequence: CASSLRLAGTGELFF.

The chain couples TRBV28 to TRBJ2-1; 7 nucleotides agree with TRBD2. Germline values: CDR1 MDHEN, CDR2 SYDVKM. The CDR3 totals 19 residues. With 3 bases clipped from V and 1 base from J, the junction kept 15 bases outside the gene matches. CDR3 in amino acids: CASSLCLLAVEASYNEQFF. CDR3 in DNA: TGTGCCAGCAGTTTGTGTCTCCTAGCGGTTGAGGCATCCTACAATGAGCAGTTCTTC.

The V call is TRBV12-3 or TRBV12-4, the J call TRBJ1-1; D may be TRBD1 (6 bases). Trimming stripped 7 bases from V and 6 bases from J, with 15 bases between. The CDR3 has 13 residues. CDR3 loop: CASTLTGSSEAFF. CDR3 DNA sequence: TGTGCCAGCACCCTAACAGGGTCCTCTGAAGCTTTCTTT.

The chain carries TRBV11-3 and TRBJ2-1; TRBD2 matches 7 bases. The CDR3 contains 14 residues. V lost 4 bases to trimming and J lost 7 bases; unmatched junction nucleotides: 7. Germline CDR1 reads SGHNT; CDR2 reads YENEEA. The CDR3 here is CASSSGGSLNEQFF. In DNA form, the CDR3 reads TGTGCCAGCAGCTCGGGCGGGAGTCTGAATGAGCAGTTCTTC.

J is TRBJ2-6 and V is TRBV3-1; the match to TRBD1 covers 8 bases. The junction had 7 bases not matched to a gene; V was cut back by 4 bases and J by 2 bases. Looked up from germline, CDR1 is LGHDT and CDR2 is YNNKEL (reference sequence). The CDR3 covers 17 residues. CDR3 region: CASSRRAGGTGANVLTF. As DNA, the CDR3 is TGTGCCAGCAGCCGCAGAGCAGGGGGCACTGGGGCCAACGTCCTGACTTTC. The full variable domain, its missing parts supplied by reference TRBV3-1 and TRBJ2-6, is DTAVSQTPKYLVTQMGNDKSIKCEQNLGHDTMYWYKQDSKKFLKIMFSYNNKELIINETVPNRFSPKSPDKAHLNLHINSLELGDSAVYFCASSRRAGGTGANVLTFGAGSRLTVL.

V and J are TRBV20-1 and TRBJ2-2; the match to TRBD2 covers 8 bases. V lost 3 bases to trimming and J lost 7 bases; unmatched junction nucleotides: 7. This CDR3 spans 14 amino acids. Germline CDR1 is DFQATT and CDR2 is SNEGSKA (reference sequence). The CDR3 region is CSASSLAGLGELFF. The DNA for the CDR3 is TGCAGTGCTAGTTCCCTAGCGGGCCTCGGGGAGCTGTTTTTT.

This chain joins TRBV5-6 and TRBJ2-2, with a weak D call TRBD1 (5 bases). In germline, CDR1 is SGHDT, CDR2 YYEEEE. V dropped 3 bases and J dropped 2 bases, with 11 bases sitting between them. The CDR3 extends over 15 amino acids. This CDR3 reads CASSSPTANTGELFF. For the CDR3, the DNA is TGTGCCAGCAGCTCACCGACAGCAAACACCGGGGAGCTGTTTTTT.

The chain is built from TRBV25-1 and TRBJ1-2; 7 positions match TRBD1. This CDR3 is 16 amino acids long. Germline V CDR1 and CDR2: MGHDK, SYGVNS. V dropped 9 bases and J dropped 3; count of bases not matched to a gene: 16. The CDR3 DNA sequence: TGTGCCAGTTTCAGTACGACAGGGACGAACGACTATGGCTACACCTTC. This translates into CASFSTTGTNDYGYTF.

The CDR3 protein is CASSEDYWREKRIQQFF. CDR3 DNA sequence: TGTGCCAGCAGTGAAGATTATTGGCGGGAAAAGAGGATTCAGCAGTTCTTC. The chain has TRBV6-1 and TRBJ2-1; TRBD2 is a possible D gene (6 bases). Germline CDR1 reads MNHNS; CDR2 reads SASEGT. This CDR3 has 17 amino acids. Between the trimmed V and J ends, which lost 1 base and 11 bases, there was a span of 24 bases.

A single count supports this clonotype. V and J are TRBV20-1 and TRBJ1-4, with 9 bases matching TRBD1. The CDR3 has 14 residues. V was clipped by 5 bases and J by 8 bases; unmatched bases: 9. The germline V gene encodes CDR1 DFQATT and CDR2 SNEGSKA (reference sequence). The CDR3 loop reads CSAQQGAGREKLFF. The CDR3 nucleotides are TGCAGTGCTCAACAGGGGGCGGGTAGAGAAAAACTGTTTTTT.

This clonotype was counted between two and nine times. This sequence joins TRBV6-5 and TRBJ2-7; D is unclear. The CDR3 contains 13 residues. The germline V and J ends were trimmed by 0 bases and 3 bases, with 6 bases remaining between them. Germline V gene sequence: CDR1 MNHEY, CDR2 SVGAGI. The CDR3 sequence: CASSYSYYYEQYF. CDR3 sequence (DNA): TGTGCCAGCAGTTACTCTTATTACTACGAGCAGTACTTC.

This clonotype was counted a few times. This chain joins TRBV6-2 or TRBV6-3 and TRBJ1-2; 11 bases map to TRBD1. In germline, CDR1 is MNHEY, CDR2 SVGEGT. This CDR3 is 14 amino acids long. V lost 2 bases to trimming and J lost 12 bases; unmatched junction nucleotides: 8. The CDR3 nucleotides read TGTGCCAGCAGTTACCCTGGGACAGGGGGAAGGAACACCTTC. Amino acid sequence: CASSYPGTGGRNTF.

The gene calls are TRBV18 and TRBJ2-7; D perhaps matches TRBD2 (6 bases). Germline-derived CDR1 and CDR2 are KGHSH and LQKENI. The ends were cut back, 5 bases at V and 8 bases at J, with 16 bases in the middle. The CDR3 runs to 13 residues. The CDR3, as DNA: TGTGCCAGCTCATTCCGGGACTTTGACCAGCAGTACGTC. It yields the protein CASSFRDFDQQYV.

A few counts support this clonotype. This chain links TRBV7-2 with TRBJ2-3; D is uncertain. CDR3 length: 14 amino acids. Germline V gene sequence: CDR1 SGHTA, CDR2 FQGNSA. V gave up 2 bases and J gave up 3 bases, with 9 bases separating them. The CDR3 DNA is TGTGCCAGCAGCTTATTAGACTTGACAGATACGCAGTATTTT. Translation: CASSLLDLTDTQYF.

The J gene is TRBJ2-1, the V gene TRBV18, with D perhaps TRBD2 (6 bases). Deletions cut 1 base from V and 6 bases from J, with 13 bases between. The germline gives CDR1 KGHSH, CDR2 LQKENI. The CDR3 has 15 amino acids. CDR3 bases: TGTGCCAGCTCACCACGCGGAGGGATCTCCAATGAGCAGTTCTTC. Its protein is CASSPRGGISNEQFF.

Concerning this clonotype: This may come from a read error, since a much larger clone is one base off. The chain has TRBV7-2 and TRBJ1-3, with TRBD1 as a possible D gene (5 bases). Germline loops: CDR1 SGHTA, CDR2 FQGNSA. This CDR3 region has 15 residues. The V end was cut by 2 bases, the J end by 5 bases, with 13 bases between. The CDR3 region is CASSLNQPGRNTIYF. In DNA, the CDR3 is TGTGCCAGCAGCTTAAATCAGCCGGGGCGAAACACCATATATTTT.

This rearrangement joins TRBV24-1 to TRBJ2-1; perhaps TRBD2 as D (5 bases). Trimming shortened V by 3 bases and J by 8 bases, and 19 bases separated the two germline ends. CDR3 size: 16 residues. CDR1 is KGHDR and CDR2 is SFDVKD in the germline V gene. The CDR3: CATSDRRAEPVDEQFF. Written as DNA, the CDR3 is TGTGCCACCAGTGATAGACGAGCGGAACCGGTCGATGAGCAGTTCTTC.

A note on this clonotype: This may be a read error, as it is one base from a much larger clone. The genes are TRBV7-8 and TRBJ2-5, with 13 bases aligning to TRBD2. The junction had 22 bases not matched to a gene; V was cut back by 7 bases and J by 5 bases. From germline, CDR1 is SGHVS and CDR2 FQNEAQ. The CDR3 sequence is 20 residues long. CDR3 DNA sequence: TGTGCCAGCAACTCACGACTAGCGGGAGGCCTAACCTTCAGGAGGGAGACCCAGTACTTC. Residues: CASNSRLAGGLTFRRETQYF.

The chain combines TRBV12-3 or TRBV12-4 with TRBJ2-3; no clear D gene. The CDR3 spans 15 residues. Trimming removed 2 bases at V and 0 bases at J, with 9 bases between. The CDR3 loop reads CASSLSGLSTDTQYF. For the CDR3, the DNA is TGTGCCAGCAGTTTATCCGGGTTAAGCACAGATACGCAGTATTTT.

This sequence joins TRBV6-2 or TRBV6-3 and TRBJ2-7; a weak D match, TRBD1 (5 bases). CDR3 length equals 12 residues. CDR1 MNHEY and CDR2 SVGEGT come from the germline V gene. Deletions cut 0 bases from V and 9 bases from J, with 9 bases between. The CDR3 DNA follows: TGTGCCAGCAGTTACTCGGACACCGTGCAGTACTTC. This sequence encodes CASSYSDTVQYF.

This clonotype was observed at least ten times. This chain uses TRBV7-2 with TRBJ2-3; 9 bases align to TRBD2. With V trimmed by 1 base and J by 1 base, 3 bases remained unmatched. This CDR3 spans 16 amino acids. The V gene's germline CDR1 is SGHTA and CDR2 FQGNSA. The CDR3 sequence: CASSLGSGSGTDTQYF. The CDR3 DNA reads TGTGCCAGCAGCTTAGGTAGCGGGAGTGGCACAGATACGCAGTATTTT.

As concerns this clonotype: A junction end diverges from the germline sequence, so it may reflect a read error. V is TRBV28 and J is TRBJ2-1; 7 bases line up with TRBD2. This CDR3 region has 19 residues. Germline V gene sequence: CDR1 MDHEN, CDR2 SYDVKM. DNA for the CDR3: TGTGCCAGCGGTTTAACCGAGGGGCGGGAGAATGGACCCTACAATGAGCAGTTCTTC. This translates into CASGLTEGRENGPYNEQFF.

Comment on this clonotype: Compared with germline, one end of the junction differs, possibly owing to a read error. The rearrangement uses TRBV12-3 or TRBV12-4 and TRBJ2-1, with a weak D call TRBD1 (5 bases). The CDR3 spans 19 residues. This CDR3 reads CASSFPAGMVPGYYNDQFF. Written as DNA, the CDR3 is TGTGCCAGCAGTTTCCCCGCAGGGATGGTTCCCGGGTATTACAATGATCAGTTCTTC.

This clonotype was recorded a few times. Here the CDR3 reads CASSPVSTGRGLSNTEAFF. The DNA for the CDR3 is TGCGCCAGCAGCCCAGTATCGACAGGACGGGGACTTTCGAACACTGAAGCTTTCTTT. The V and J genes are TRBV4-1 and TRBJ1-1, with D perhaps TRBD1 (6 bases). The CDR3 has 19 amino acids. Trimming removed 4 bases at V and 1 base at J, with 25 bases between. Looked up from germline, CDR1 is MGHRA and CDR2 is YSYEKL.